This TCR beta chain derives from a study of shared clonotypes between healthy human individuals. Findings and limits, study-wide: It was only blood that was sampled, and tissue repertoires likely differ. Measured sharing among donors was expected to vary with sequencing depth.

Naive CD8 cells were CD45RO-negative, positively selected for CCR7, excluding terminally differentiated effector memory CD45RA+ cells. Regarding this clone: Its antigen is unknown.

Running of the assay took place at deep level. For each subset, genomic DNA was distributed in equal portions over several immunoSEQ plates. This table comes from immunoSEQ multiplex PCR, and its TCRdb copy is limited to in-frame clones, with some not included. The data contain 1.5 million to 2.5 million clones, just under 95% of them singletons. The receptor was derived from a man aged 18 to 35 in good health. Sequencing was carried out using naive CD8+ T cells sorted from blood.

The CDR3 sequence is CSVEDPVGQGYYNEQFF. The DNA of the CDR3 is TGCAGCGTTGAAGATCCAGTAGGACAGGGTTACTACAATGAGCAGTTCTTC. This chain uses TRBV29-1 with TRBJ2-1; 8 bases fit TRBD1. J gave up 3 bases and V 0 bases, and 10 bases lay outside the gene matches. Looked up from germline, CDR1 is SQVTM and CDR2 is ANQGSEA. The CDR3 runs to 17 residues.